This entry lists 5 T cell receptor beta chains sequenced from one sample in a study of T cells in Graves' hyperthyroidism and ophthalmopathy. From RNA transcripts, TCR beta CDR3 regions were amplified. The TCR CDR3 first-round RT-PCR relied on the HTBI primer set. MiXCR, applied by TCRdb to the multiplex PCR reads, yields one record per CDR3 protein. The sample has hundreds of thousands of distinct CDR3 sequences, more than 12% seen once; the top ten hold 30% to 35%. The sequenced material came from blood. The receptors were sampled from a woman in her twenties or thirties with Graves' hyperthyroidism.

V and J are TRBV20-1 and TRBJ1-1; D is perhaps TRBD1 (6 bases). This CDR3 contains 14 residues. Germline values: CDR1 DFQATT, CDR2 SNEGSKA (reference sequence). Trimming took off 0 bases at V and 4 bases at J, with 12 bases between the two ends. The CDR3 sequence: CSARDTGWFTEAFF. As DNA, the CDR3 is TGCAGTGCTAGAGATACAGGGTGGTTCACTGAAGCTTTCTTT.

The V call is TRBV20-1, the J call TRBJ2-2; 11 nucleotides match TRBD1. This CDR3 is built from 16 residues. The V segment lost 2 bases and the J segment 5 bases; nucleotides outside the gene matches: 7. The germline gives CDR1 DFQATT, CDR2 SNEGSKA (reference sequence). The CDR3 loop is CSARPPGQGETGELFF. The CDR3 DNA reads as TGCAGTGCTAGACCGCCGGGACAGGGGGAGACCGGGGAGCTGTTTTTT.

This clonotype was observed a handful of times. V usage is TRBV29-1 and J usage is TRBJ2-3, with 12 bases identical to TRBD2. Per germline, CDR1 SQVTM and CDR2 ANQGSEA. This CDR3 has 15 amino acids. Losses at the gene ends were 6 bases for V and 3 bases for J; bases not matched to a gene: 7. CDR3 in amino acids: CSVGLAGSGTDTQYF. CDR3 bases: TGCAGCGTAGGACTAGCGGGAAGTGGGACAGATACGCAGTATTTT.

This clonotype occurred many times. The rearrangement joins TRBV11-2 to TRBJ1-2, with TRBD1 matching 7 bases. Trimming at V came to 0 bases and at J to 4 bases, leaving 2 bases not matched to a gene. The CDR3 is made up of 14 amino acids. The germline V gene has CDR1 SGHAT and CDR2 FQNNGV. The CDR3 here is CASSLDGTVYGYTF. DNA for the CDR3: TGTGCCAGCAGCTTAGATGGGACAGTCTATGGCTACACCTTC. Together with reference TRBV11-2 and TRBJ1-2, the CDR3 gives the full variable domain: EAGVAQSPRYKIIEKRQSVAFWCNPISGHATLYWYQQILGQGPKLLIQFQNNGVVDDSQLPKDRFSAERLKGVDSTLKIQPAKLEDSAVYLCASSLDGTVYGYTFGSGTRLTVV.

As for this clonotype: This may stem from a read error, because a much larger clone lies one nucleotide away. V is TRBV28 and J is TRBJ2-3; 7 nucleotides line up with TRBD2. The CDR3 totals 15 residues. V was pared by 2 bases and J by 2 bases, with 4 bases of the junction left unmatched. Per germline, CDR1 MDHEN and CDR2 SYDVKM. Here the CDR3 DNA reads TGTGCCAGCAGTTTAATGGGAGGGCCCACAGATACGCAGTATTTT. It specifies CASSLMGGPTDTQYF.